This is a list of T cell receptor beta chains from one sample in a study of blood T cell repertoires in COVID-19. Produced via immunoSEQ multiplex PCR; TCRdb's table is partial and in-frame only. The sample consists of more than 110,000 clones, more than 80% of them appearing once. Material: PBMCs or T cells enriched from blood (not recorded which). Receptors were obtained from a man aged 45-60 years who had recovered from COVID-19. Each CDR3 is given with its conserved first and last residue. A D gene is named only where the DNA matches it firmly. Clone size is stated in some rows and not others, as once, few, many or a class when expanded.

cdr3_aa,cdr3_nt,j_call,v_call,clone_size,d_call
CASSYSAMGNTIYF,TGTGCCAGCAGTTACTCGGCCATGGGAAACACCATATATTTT,TRBJ1-3,TRBV6-5,.,.
CATSPGGANVLTF,TGCGCCACCAGCCCAGGTGGGGCCAACGTCCTGACTTTC,TRBJ2-6,TRBV5-1,.,.
CASSKALVTSPRAFF,TGTGCCAGCAGCAAAGCGCTAGTAACTAGCCCTAGGGCGTTCTTC,TRBJ2-1,TRBV21-1,.,.
CASSPPGQRRATNEKLFF,TGTGCCAGTAGTCCTCCGGGACAGCGACGAGCAACTAATGAAAAACTGTTTTTT,TRBJ1-4,TRBV19,.,TRBD1
CSASLLYNEQFF,TGCAGTGCTAGTCTTCTTTACAATGAGCAGTTCTTC,TRBJ2-1,TRBV20-1,.,.
CASSPGGRPPEAFF,TGTGCCAGCTCTCCCGGGGGGCGCCCCCCGGAAGCTTTCTTT,TRBJ1-1,TRBV9,.,.
CASSLDRSNEKLFF,TGCGCCAGCAGCTTGGACAGGTCTAATGAAAAACTGTTTTTT,TRBJ1-4,TRBV5-1,.,.
CASGREGMNTEAFF,TGTGCCAGTGGCAGGGAAGGGATGAACACTGAAGCTTTCTTT,TRBJ1-1,TRBV19,.,.
CASSLGSVADEQYF,TGTGCCAGCAGCTTAGGGAGCGTTGCCGACGAGCAGTACTTC,TRBJ2-7,TRBV11-3,.,.
CASSIWGQGIANPQHF,TGTGCCAGTAGTATTTGGGGACAGGGAATAGCAAATCCCCAGCATTTT,TRBJ1-5,TRBV19,.,TRBD1
CASSIRPRAYEQYF,TGTGCCAGTAGTATACGGCCTAGAGCCTACGAGCAGTACTTC,TRBJ2-7,TRBV19,.,.
CASSLQGRGTDTQYF,TGTGCCAGCAGCTTGCAGGGGAGGGGCACAGATACGCAGTATTTT,TRBJ2-3,TRBV7-8,.,.
CASSQNRGAEAFF,TGTGCCAGCAGTCAGAACAGGGGCGCTGAAGCTTTCTTT,TRBJ1-1,TRBV12-3/TRBV12-4,.,TRBD1
CASSTGESGELFF,TGTGCCAGCAGTACAGGGGAAAGCGGGGAGCTGTTTTTT,TRBJ2-2,TRBV6-6,.,TRBD1
CASSLAGDSPLHF,TGTGCCAGCAGCTTAGCCGGAGATTCACCCCTCCACTTT,TRBJ1-6,TRBV7-2,.,.
CSASPFDWYQETQYF,TGCAGTGCTAGTCCTTTCGACTGGTACCAAGAGACCCAGTACTTC,TRBJ2-5,TRBV20-1,.,.
CASSQERWSNQPQHF,TGCGCCAGCAGCCAAGAGAGGTGGAGCAATCAGCCCCAGCATTTT,TRBJ1-5,TRBV4-3,few,.
CASSLAGLAFDEQFF,TGTGCCAGCAGCTTAGCAGGACTAGCGTTTGATGAGCAGTTCTTC,TRBJ2-1,TRBV7-9,.,TRBD2
CASRGQGLNTSPLHF,TGTGCCAGCAGGGGACAGGGACTAAATACATCACCCCTCCACTTT,TRBJ1-6,TRBV2,.,TRBD1
CASSPGQGAGTNEKLFF,TGTGCCAGCAGCCCAGGACAGGGGGCTGGAACTAATGAAAAACTGTTTTTT,TRBJ1-4,TRBV7-9,once,TRBD1
CASSGLWTSGSYEQYF,TGTGCCAGCAGTGGACTTTGGACTAGCGGGAGCTACGAGCAGTACTTC,TRBJ2-7,TRBV6-1,.,TRBD2
CASRGGTGHEKLFF,TGTGCCAGCAGGGGGGGAACAGGCCATGAAAAACTGTTTTTT,TRBJ1-4,TRBV2,once,.
CASSQGRTSGAYTDTQYF,TGTGCCAGCAGCCAAGGGAGGACTAGCGGGGCTTACACAGATACGCAGTATTTT,TRBJ2-3,TRBV4-2,.,TRBD2
CASSLEVGARNNEQFF,TGTGCCAGCAGCTTAGAAGTGGGGGCCAGAAACAATGAGCAGTTCTTC,TRBJ2-1,TRBV7-9,.,.
CASGRADRLQDPIYGYTF,TGTGCCAGTGGACGAGCCGACCGGTTACAGGACCCGATCTATGGCTACACCTTC,TRBJ1-2,TRBV19,.,.
CASSPGPSETQYF,TGCGCCAGCAGCCCGGGTCCTTCGGAGACCCAGTACTTC,TRBJ2-5,TRBV5-1,.,.
CASTSPGQYYYGYTF,TGTGCCAGCACCTCTCCGGGACAGTATTACTATGGCTACACCTTC,TRBJ1-2,TRBV28,.,TRBD1
CASSIGQGAGSYEQYF,TGTGCCAGTAGTATAGGACAGGGGGCGGGCTCCTACGAGCAGTACTTC,TRBJ2-7,TRBV19,.,TRBD1
CASRGRHETQYF,TGTGCCAGCAGAGGTAGACATGAGACCCAGTACTTC,TRBJ2-5,TRBV5-4,.,.
CAWTPRGPEETQYF,TGTGCCTGGACACCCAGGGGGCCGGAGGAGACCCAGTACTTC,TRBJ2-5,TRBV30,.,TRBD1
CASSSRGLDTEAFF,TGCGCCAGCAGCTCCAGGGGCCTCGACACTGAAGCTTTCTTT,TRBJ1-1,TRBV5-1,.,.
CASSFRTDYNSPLHF,TGTGCCAGCAGCTTTAGGACAGATTATAATTCACCCCTCCACTTT,TRBJ1-6,TRBV7-2,.,.
CATSDGQKYSNQPQHF,TGTGCCACCAGTGATGGACAGAAGTATAGCAATCAGCCCCAGCATTTT,TRBJ1-5,TRBV24-1,.,.
CASSLGAPGTAFYQPQHF,TGTGCCAGCAGTTTAGGGGCCCCCGGGACAGCCTTCTATCAGCCCCAGCATTTT,TRBJ1-5,TRBV27,.,TRBD1
CAWKGIPNSPLHF,TGTGCCTGGAAGGGGATCCCTAATTCACCCCTCCACTTT,TRBJ1-6,TRBV30,.,.
CASSPWGDDTQYF,TGTGCCAGCTCACCATGGGGAGACGATACGCAGTATTTT,TRBJ2-3,TRBV18,.,.
CAWSTVLNEKLFF,TGTGCCTGGAGTACTGTTCTTAATGAAAAACTGTTTTTT,TRBJ1-4,TRBV30,.,.
CSVTVDEGYTF,TGCAGCGTTACAGTAGATGAAGGCTACACCTTC,TRBJ1-2,TRBV29-1,.,.
CASSLQGNSPLHF,TGTGCCAGTAGCCTACAGGGGAATTCACCCCTCCACTTT,TRBJ1-6,TRBV19,.,TRBD1
CASSLDRAVYEQYF,TGTGCCAGCAGTTTGGACAGGGCAGTCTACGAGCAGTACTTC,TRBJ2-7,TRBV28,.,TRBD1
CASKALAVSTDTQYF,TGTGCCAGCAAGGCCCTAGCGGTTAGCACAGATACGCAGTATTTT,TRBJ2-3,TRBV6-5,once,TRBD2
CASSLESRGYNEQFF,TGTGCCAGCAGCTTAGAAAGCCGCGGCTACAATGAGCAGTTCTTC,TRBJ2-1,TRBV7-8,.,.
CASSLMGRGTDTQYF,TGTGCCAGCAGCTTAATGGGCAGGGGCACAGATACGCAGTATTTT,TRBJ2-3,TRBV7-3,.,.
CASSLDSGPQHF,TGTGCCAGCAGCTTGGATTCGGGGCCCCAGCATTTT,TRBJ1-5,TRBV5-4,.,.
CASSLSGVGTEAFF,TGTGCCAGCAGTTTGTCCGGGGTCGGCACTGAAGCTTTCTTT,TRBJ1-1,TRBV27,.,.
CASSLGAGGAGGYTF,TGTGCCAGCAGTTTAGGGGCGGGAGGAGCTGGTGGCTACACCTTC,TRBJ1-2,TRBV27,.,.
CASSFHSRQNPNTEAFF,TGCGCCAGCAGCTTCCACTCTCGACAAAACCCGAACACTGAAGCTTTCTTT,TRBJ1-1,TRBV5-1,.,.
CASSLRITGELFF,TGTGCCAGTAGTCTCCGTATCACCGGGGAGCTGTTTTTT,TRBJ2-2,TRBV19,.,.
CASSVGLNLVNEKLFF,TGTGCCAGCAGCGTAGGGCTCAACCTGGTGAATGAAAAACTGTTTTTT,TRBJ1-4,TRBV9,.,.
CASSFRTGENYGYTF,TGTGCCAGCAGCTTTCGGACAGGAGAGAACTATGGCTACACCTTC,TRBJ1-2,TRBV3-1/TRBV3-2,.,TRBD1
CASSEGGYYGYTF,TGTGCCAGCAGTGAAGGGGGCTACTATGGCTACACCTTC,TRBJ1-2,TRBV25-1,once,.
CASSRENYGYTF,TGTGCCAGCAGCCGGGAAAACTATGGCTACACCTTC,TRBJ1-2,TRBV6-5,.,.